These 3 T cell receptor beta chains originate from one sample sequenced in a study of cytomegalovirus exposure and HLA in healthy donors. Amplification used 60 Vbeta primers and 13 Jbeta primers. Here immunoSEQ multiplex PCR was the method, and the copy in TCRdb shows in-frame clones only, minus some. The table has 160,000 or so clones, roughly 80% seen once; the top ten hold under 1.5%. The sample was PBMCs. The receptors were sampled from a male donor in good health and CMV-seronegative.

The chain employs TRBV2 and TRBJ1-2; D remains ambiguous. Germline loops: CDR1 SNHLY, CDR2 FYNNEI. The CDR3 is 14 residues long. Trimming left V 0 bases short and J 0 bases short, with 5 bases between. This CDR3 reads CASSEAGTNYGYTF. The CDR3 DNA is TGTGCCAGCAGTGAAGCCGGGACTAACTATGGCTACACCTTC.

This sequence joins TRBV14 and TRBJ2-7; D unresolved. The CDR3 consists of 12 residues. V shed 1 base and J shed 4 bases, with 5 bases lying between them. Germline CDR1 reads SGHDN; CDR2 reads FVKESK. CDR3 protein: CASSQAGYEQYF. The CDR3 DNA reads TGTGCCAGCAGCCAAGCGGGTTACGAGCAGTACTTC.

This chain joins TRBV4-1 and TRBJ2-4, with D possibly being TRBD2 (6 bases). The germline CDR1 and CDR2 sequences are MGHRA and YSYEKL. CDR3 length: 18 residues. Trimming stripped 0 bases from V and 3 bases from J, with 18 bases between. CDR3 nucleotides: TGCGCCAGCAGCCAAGATTCGGTGGGGCTCGGGGGCAAAAACATTCAGTACTTC. It specifies CASSQDSVGLGGKNIQYF.